Listed here is a single T cell receptor beta chain. The data belong to a study of cytotoxic CD8 clonotypes in ibrutinib-treated CLL. Turning to the study itself: A median roughly 11 months of treatment, range 6 to 36, preceded the collection of response samples.

Depth targeted 1 in 200,000 to 1 in 1 million T cells, averaging approximately 10x coverage per clonotype. Assay: immunoSEQ multiplex PCR; the TCRdb copy retains only in-frame clones and omits some. Of about 250,000 clones in the sample, 60% to 75% were seen once. The germline V gene encodes CDR1 SGHTA and CDR2 FQGNSA. The CDR3 is 15 residues long. Unmatched junction bases numbered 6, after V lost 5 bases and J lost 5 bases. This sequence joins TRBV7-2 and TRBJ2-1; 10 bases are shared with TRBD2. The receptor was isolated from a human donor with chronic lymphocytic leukemia. Material: PBMCs, obtained after 24 months of ibrutinib treatment. The CDR3 DNA reads TGTGCCAGCAGCCGGGGACTAGCGAGGGACAATGAGCAGTTCTTC. Translated: CASSRGLARDNEQFF.